The sequence of this TCR beta chain was determined in a study of T cell clonality in common variable immunodeficiency. General study findings and limits: TCRbeta clonality was increased in CVID versus healthy controls. Fewer TCRbeta clones were shared among CVID subjects than controls.

This clone came up many times. Its specificity is unknown. The read ends 3 residues before the CDR3 terminus; that terminus is restored from the germline J gene. The table came from immunoSEQ multiplex PCR; TCRdb's copy has only in-frame clones and leaves some out. Observed in the sample are tens of thousands of clones, none of them singletons. The germline CDR1 and CDR2 sequences are SGHRS and YFSETQ. CDR3 length: 13 residues. The V end was cut by 0 bases, the J end by 3 bases, with 6 bases between. Patients and controls were mostly of Caucasian heritage. This chain joins TRBV5-1 and TRBJ2-5; TRBD1 or TRBD2 may be the D gene (5 bases each). The sample was peripheral blood mononuclear cells. This TCR was sampled from a person aged 18 to 75 in good health. The sequenced part of the CDR3 DNA is TGCGCCAGCAGCTTGGGAGGGGAAGAGACC. Encoded protein: CASSLGGEET. The whole CDR3 protein reads CASSLGGEETQYF.